Each of the 17 T cell receptor beta chains below was sequenced from the same sample in a study of T-cell memory formation after mild COVID-19. MiXCR, applied by TCRdb to the 5' RACE reads, yields one record per CDR3 protein. This table holds about 210,000 distinct CDR3 sequences, about 10% found once. Material: PBMCs or a T cell subset sorted from them (not recorded which). These TCRs come from a man aged 18-30 years who had mild COVID-19 (a few samples of this study predate the infection). Cell type and time point are not known.

This clonotype appeared a few times. The chain couples TRBV2 to TRBJ2-2; a weak D match, TRBD1 (8 bases). CDR3 size: 15 residues. The germline gives CDR1 SNHLY, CDR2 FYNNEI. The V end lost 6 bases, the J end lost 5 bases, and 16 bases lay between the germline ends. CDR3 in DNA: TGTGCCAGCAGCCTTGACAGGGGAGGGACCGGGGAGCTGTTTTTT. It yields the protein CASSLDRGGTGELFF.

The chain employs TRBV24-1 and TRBJ2-1; TRBD1 matches at 11 bases. The trim removed 9 bases at V and 10 bases at J, leaving 13 bases unmatched. The CDR3 runs 15 residues. CDR1 and CDR2 (germline): KGHDR, SFDVKD. CDR3 sequence reads: CATGGGQGASEEQFF. The CDR3 coding sequence is TGTGCCACCGGGGGAGGACAGGGGGCGTCAGAAGAGCAGTTCTTC.

A few counts support this clonotype. The chain links TRBV5-1 to TRBJ2-3, with a tentative D call TRBD1 (6 bases). Germline assignment: CDR1 SGHRS and CDR2 YFSETQ. With 0 bases removed from V and 3 bases from J, the gap between germline ends came to 11 bases. The CDR3 runs 15 residues. The CDR3 nucleotides are TGCGCCAGCAGCTTGGACAGGGAAGGAACAGATACGCAGTATTTT. Amino acids: CASSLDREGTDTQYF.

The gene calls are TRBV5-1 and TRBJ1-3; D ambiguous. This CDR3 has 16 residues. The V and J ends lost 0 bases and 1 base respectively, with 11 bases between them. The germline V gene has CDR1 SGHRS and CDR2 YFSETQ. The CDR3 coding sequence is TGCGCCAGCAGCTTGGTCGGCCCGAGGTCTGGAAACACCATATATTTT. The encoded protein is CASSLVGPRSGNTIYF.

CDR3 in amino acids: CASSYSIRYEQYV. The CDR3 DNA reads TGTGCCAGCAGTTACTCTATCCGATACGAGCAGTACGTC. The chain uses TRBV6-2 or TRBV6-3 and TRBJ2-7, with D unresolved. Germline V gene lookup returns CDR1 MNHEY and CDR2 SVGEGT. The CDR3 spans 13 residues. Trimming took 0 bases from V and 4 from J, leaving 7 bases between them.

The chain combines TRBV7-3 with TRBJ2-5, with 9 bases fitting TRBD2. Germline CDR1 SGHTA, CDR2 FQGTGA. The CDR3 contains 14 residues. V was clipped by 5 bases and J by 5 bases; unmatched bases: 6. CDR3 DNA: TGTGCCAGCAGCGGTAGCGGGGGTGAGGAGACCCAGTACTTC. Translating gives CASSGSGGEETQYF.

The V call is TRBV5-1, the J call TRBJ1-5; D gene uncertain. Trimming cost V 0 bases and J 1 base, with 8 bases left between them. This CDR3 has 15 residues. Germline V CDR1 and CDR2: SGHRS, YFSETQ. The CDR3 DNA reads TGCGCCAGCAGCTTGGACGGACGGAGCAATCAGCCCCAGCATTTT. It codes for CASSLDGRSNQPQHF.

This clonotype was observed a handful of times. This chain uses TRBV7-9 with TRBJ2-5; 14 positions agree with TRBD2. This CDR3 comprises 17 residues. Germline V gene data show CDR1 as SEHNR and CDR2 as FQNEAQ (reference sequence). V trimming: 5 bases; J trimming: 2 bases; junction bases outside the gene matches: 7. DNA for the CDR3: TGTGCCAGCAGCCAGGGACTAGCGGGGGTATTTCAAGAGACCCAGTACTTC. It specifies CASSQGLAGVFQETQYF.

This clonotype was observed a few times. The V and J genes are TRBV12-3 or TRBV12-4 and TRBJ1-4, with D unclear. Trimming removed 3 bases from V and 6 bases from J, with 14 bases in between. This CDR3 comprises 15 residues. The CDR3 region is CASSFTGFGDEKLFF. The CDR3 bases are TGTGCCAGCAGTTTTACGGGTTTCGGAGATGAAAAACTGTTTTTT.

This clonotype showed up just a few times. The V gene is TRBV7-7, the J gene TRBJ2-7; 7 positions match TRBD1. The CDR3 sequence is 14 residues long. V lost 4 bases, J lost 7 bases, and 10 bases stayed unmatched. Germline lookup yields CDR1 SSHAT and CDR2 FNYEAQ (reference sequence). Here the CDR3 DNA reads TGTGCCAGCAGCTCTTCGACAGGGTCGGGGGAGCAGTACTTC. It specifies CASSSSTGSGEQYF.

The table lists this clonotype with a few counts. The chain's CDR3 is CASGPGTGVIYTF. CDR3 coding DNA: TGTGCCAGCGGCCCTGGGACAGGGGTTATCTACACCTTC. This chain connects TRBV28 to TRBJ1-2, with TRBD1 identical over 10 bases. The V and J ends lost 8 bases and 10 bases, in that order; junction bases with no gene match: 10. Germline CDR1 MDHEN, CDR2 SYDVKM. The CDR3 runs 13 residues.

The chain is built from TRBV6-2 or TRBV6-3 and TRBJ2-5, with D perhaps matching TRBD2 (5 bases). This CDR3 is built from 13 residues. Germline V CDR1 and CDR2: MNHEY, SVGEGT. V was shortened by 8 bases and J by 4 bases, with 14 bases between the two germline ends. As DNA, the CDR3 is TGTGCCAGCGTCCGGACTTACGCAGAGACCCAGTACTTC. This codes for CASVRTYAETQYF.

There are a few counts of this clonotype. The chain employs TRBV5-1 and TRBJ2-3; D may match TRBD1 or TRBD2 (6 bases each). The CDR3 runs to 14 residues. Deletions cut 4 bases from V and 4 bases from J, with 13 bases between. In germline, CDR1 is SGHRS, CDR2 YFSETQ. CDR3 in amino acids: CASSGGLPSDTQYF. As DNA, the CDR3 is TGCGCCAGCAGCGGGGGGCTCCCGTCAGATACGCAGTATTTT.

This clonotype was seen more than once but under ten times. The chain joins TRBV7-2 to TRBJ2-3, with a weak D call TRBD1 (6 bases). V was cut by 4 bases and J by 13 bases, with 18 bases left in between. The CDR3 totals 13 residues. The germline V gene encodes CDR1 SGHTA and CDR2 FQGNSA. The CDR3 sequence: CASSSRTAGIKYF. CDR3 in DNA: TGTGCCAGCAGCTCTCGGACAGCCGGGATTAAGTATTTT. Variable domain in full (rest from reference TRBV7-2 and TRBJ2-3): GAGVSQSPSNKVTEKGKDVELRCDPISGHTALYWYRQSLGQGLEFLIYFQGNSAPDKSGLPSDRFSAERTGGSVSTLTIQRTQQEDSAVYLCASSSRTAGIKYFGPGTRLTVL.

This clonotype was recorded a few times. The rearrangement links TRBV18 to TRBJ2-6, with D hard to call. V was pared by 5 bases and J by 4 bases, with 9 bases between. The CDR3 has 14 residues. The germline CDR1 and CDR2 sequences are KGHSH and LQKENI. This chain's CDR3 is CASSAVSGANVLTF. CDR3 in DNA: TGTGCCAGCTCAGCCGTGTCCGGGGCCAACGTCCTGACTTTC.

This clonotype was observed a few times. This chain links TRBV5-1 with TRBJ2-7; D is uncertain. V lost 0 bases and J 3 bases, leaving 13 bases between the germline ends. CDR1 and CDR2 (germline): SGHRS, YFSETQ. The CDR3 loop spans 15 amino acids. CDR3 in amino acids: CASSLVGPILYEQYV. CDR3 nucleotide sequence: TGCGCCAGCAGCTTGGTAGGACCCATACTCTACGAGCAGTACGTC.

The chain joins TRBV20-1 to TRBJ2-5; D is perhaps TRBD2 (5 bases). V lost 5 bases to trimming and J lost 7 bases, with 17 bases between them. The CDR3 contains 13 residues. Germline CDR1 DFQATT, CDR2 SNEGSKA (reference sequence). DNA of the CDR3: TGCAGTGCTGCAATTAGCGCGGTTGGGACCCAGTACTTC. As protein: CSAAISAVGTQYF.